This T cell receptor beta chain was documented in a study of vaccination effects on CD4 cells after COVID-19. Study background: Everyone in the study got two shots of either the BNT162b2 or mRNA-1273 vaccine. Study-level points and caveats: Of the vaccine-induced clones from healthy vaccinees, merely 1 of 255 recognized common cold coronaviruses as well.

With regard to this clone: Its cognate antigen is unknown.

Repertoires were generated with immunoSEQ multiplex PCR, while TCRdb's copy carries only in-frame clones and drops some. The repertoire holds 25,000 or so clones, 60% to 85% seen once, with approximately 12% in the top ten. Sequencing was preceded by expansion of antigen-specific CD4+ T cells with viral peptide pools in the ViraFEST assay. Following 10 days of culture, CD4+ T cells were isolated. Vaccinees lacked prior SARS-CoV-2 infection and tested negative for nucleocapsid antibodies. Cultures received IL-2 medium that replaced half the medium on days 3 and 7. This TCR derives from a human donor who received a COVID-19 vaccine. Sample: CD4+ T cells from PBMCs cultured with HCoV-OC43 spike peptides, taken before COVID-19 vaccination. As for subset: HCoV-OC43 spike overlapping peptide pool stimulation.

The CDR3 sequence: CASSRDTGELFF. CDR3 nucleotide sequence: TGTGCCAGCAGTCGGGACACCGGGGAGCTGTTTTTT. This chain uses TRBV7-9 with TRBJ2-2; no reliable D call. Per the germline V gene, CDR1 is SEHNR and CDR2 is FQNEAQ (reference sequence). The length of the CDR3 is 12 residues. V shed 6 bases and J shed 3 bases, with 5 bases lying between them.